The 19 T cell receptor beta chains below come from one sample, sequenced in a study of CD8 T cells in ankylosing spondylitis. Study conclusions and caveats: There was a TCR beta motif, made of several highly homologous variants, that appeared characteristic of ankylosing spondylitis blood.

Via MiXCR, TCRdb re-called the 5' RACE reads, giving one row per CDR3 protein. The sample has roughly 670,000 distinct CDR3 sequences, 19% seen once. Antigens for these TCRs are unknown. The sequenced sample was blood, either unsorted or a sorted T cell fraction (not recorded which). The receptors derive from a male donor with ankylosing spondylitis.

This chain links TRBV20-1 with TRBJ1-6; possible D gene TRBD1, 5 bases. V lost 5 bases and J lost 3, with 23 bases in between. The CDR3 is 18 amino acids. Germline CDR1 and CDR2: DFQATT and SNEGSKA (reference sequence). The CDR3 sequence is CSAPPEPGASGYNSPLHF. The CDR3 DNA follows: TGCAGTGCTCCTCCTGAGCCCGGGGCCTCCGGCTATAATTCACCCCTCCACTTT.

CDR3 nucleotide sequence: TGCGCCAGCAGCCAAGAATGGCCGGGGACCGGTCCCGAGCAGTACTTC. The encoded protein is CASSQEWPGTGPEQYF. The J gene is TRBJ2-7, the V gene TRBV4-3; either TRBD1 or TRBD2 may fit D (5 bases each). The CDR3 consists of 16 residues. Germline CDR1 is LGHNA and CDR2 is YSLEER. V lost 0 bases, J lost 6 bases, and 18 bases lay in between.

The chain recombines TRBV29-1 with TRBJ2-2; D is possibly TRBD2 (5 bases). The CDR3 spans 12 residues. V gave up 5 bases and J gave up 6 bases, with 10 bases separating them. From germline, CDR1 is SQVTM and CDR2 ANQGSEA. The CDR3 coding sequence is TGCAGCGTTCTACATAGCGCCGGGGAGCTGTTTTTT. It codes for CSVLHSAGELFF.

The chain combines TRBV5-1 with TRBJ2-7, with unresolved D. The CDR3 runs 14 residues. Germline V CDR1 and CDR2: SGHRS, YFSETQ. With 0 bases removed from V and 2 bases from J, the gap between germline ends came to 9 bases. The CDR3 sequence is CASSLGIPTYEQYF. CDR3 nucleotide sequence: TGCGCCAGCAGCTTGGGGATTCCAACCTACGAGCAGTACTTC.

The chain couples TRBV9 to TRBJ1-2; perhaps TRBD1 as D (6 bases). This CDR3 is 14 amino acids long. Germline lookup yields CDR1 SGDLS and CDR2 YYNGEE. The V end lost 2 bases, the J end lost 4 bases, and 12 bases lay between the germline ends. The CDR3 loop is CASSVTTGGYGYTF. The CDR3 DNA is TGTGCCAGCAGCGTTACGACAGGCGGCTATGGCTACACCTTC.

This clonotype turned up a few times. This chain's CDR3 is CASSQDPAGAGELFF. CDR3 DNA sequence: TGCGCCAGCAGCCAAGACCCTGCAGGGGCCGGGGAGCTGTTTTTT. The V call is TRBV4-3, the J call TRBJ2-2; D possibly corresponds to TRBD1 (6 bases). The CDR3 is 15 amino acids. Deletions cut 0 bases from V and 6 bases from J, with 11 bases between. Germline CDR1 LGHNA, CDR2 YSLEER.

V gene TRBV7-2 combines with J gene TRBJ2-1; possibly TRBD1 for D (6 bases). V lost 5 bases and J 2 bases, leaving 16 bases between the germline ends. Germline V gene data show CDR1 as SGHTA and CDR2 as FQGNSA. The CDR3 spans 16 residues. Written as DNA, the CDR3 is TGTGCCAGCAGCGACTTACAGGGCTCACCCTACAATGAGCAGTTCTTC. It encodes CASSDLQGSPYNEQFF.

This clonotype was picked up many times. The chain combines TRBV6-2 or TRBV6-3 with TRBJ2-3; TRBD1 matches at 11 bases. There are 15 residues in the CDR3. V shed 6 bases, J shed 3 bases, and the junction held 5 bases outside the gene matches. Germline CDR1 is MNHEY and CDR2 is SVGEGT. CDR3 loop: CASRPGQGATDTQYF. The CDR3 DNA sequence: TGTGCCAGCAGGCCCGGACAGGGGGCAACAGATACGCAGTATTTT.

This clonotype was picked up a small number of times. The chain couples TRBV7-9 to TRBJ2-1; 8 bases fit TRBD2. This CDR3 has 16 residues. Germline lookup yields CDR1 SEHNR and CDR2 FQNEAQ (reference sequence). V shed 5 bases, J shed 6 bases, and the junction held 12 bases outside the gene matches. The CDR3 is CASSAAPGLVANEQFF. The CDR3 nucleotides are TGTGCCAGCAGCGCAGCCCCGGGACTAGTGGCCAATGAGCAGTTCTTC.

At least ten counts were recorded for this clonotype. The genes are TRBV7-2 and TRBJ2-7; D gene unclear. The CDR3 has 14 amino acids. V lost 5 bases and J lost 0, with 11 bases in between. Germline values: CDR1 SGHTA, CDR2 FQGNSA. The CDR3 region is CASSQGPNSYEQYF. CDR3 nucleotides: TGTGCCAGCAGCCAAGGACCCAACTCCTACGAGCAGTACTTC. Together with reference TRBV7-2 and TRBJ2-7, the CDR3 gives the full variable domain: GAGVSQSPSNKVTEKGKDVELRCDPISGHTALYWYRQSLGQGLEFLIYFQGNSAPDKSGLPSDRFSAERTGGSVSTLTIQRTQQEDSAVYLCASSQGPNSYEQYFGPGTRLTVT.

V usage is TRBV4-2 and J usage is TRBJ1-1, with D hard to call. Germline V CDR1 and CDR2: LGHNA, YNFKEQ. Deletions cut 0 bases from V and 8 bases from J, with 4 bases between. The CDR3 runs to 11 residues. The CDR3 spells CASSQDGEAFF. The CDR3 DNA reads TGTGCCAGCAGCCAAGATGGGGAAGCTTTCTTT.

In this sample, this clonotype turned up many times. V usage is TRBV5-5 and J usage is TRBJ2-1; D is perhaps TRBD1 (7 bases). Germline CDR1 SGHKS, CDR2 YYEKEE (reference sequence). V gave up 3 bases and J gave up 4 bases, with 14 bases separating them. The CDR3 sequence is 15 residues long. The CDR3 DNA is TGTGCCAGCAGCTGGACGGGGGACAGATACAATGAGCAGTTCTTC. Protein sequence: CASSWTGDRYNEQFF.

This clonotype was seen a few times. The chain employs TRBV6-1 and TRBJ2-5; D gene unclear. CDR1 MNHNS and CDR2 SASEGT come from the germline V gene. This CDR3 contains 13 residues. The ends were cut back, 3 bases at V and 6 bases at J, with 11 bases in the middle. CDR3 protein: CASSESMQQTQYF. In nucleotides, the CDR3 is TGTGCCAGCAGTGAGTCCATGCAGCAGACCCAGTACTTC.

This clonotype has at least ten counts. The V gene is TRBV5-1, the J gene TRBJ2-5; the match to TRBD2 covers 8 bases. CDR3 size: 14 residues. Germline loops: CDR1 SGHRS, CDR2 YFSETQ. Trimming took 2 bases from V and 2 from J; bases not matched to a gene: 2. CDR3 DNA sequence: TGCGCCAGCAGCTTAGCGGGAGTACAAGAGACCCAGTACTTC. Its protein product is CASSLAGVQETQYF.

The chain employs TRBV4-1 and TRBJ2-1; weak D call: TRBD2 (5 bases). V was clipped by 3 bases and J by 6 bases, with 21 bases between them. The CDR3 is made up of 17 amino acids. From germline, CDR1 is MGHRA and CDR2 YSYEKL. The CDR3 DNA reads TGCGCCAGCAGCCAGGGCCGCGCGGGCGGACGGGGCAATGAGCAGTTCTTC. Its translation: CASSQGRAGGRGNEQFF.

This clonotype was seen more than once but under ten times. For the CDR3, the DNA is TGTGCCAGCAGCTTAGTTGGAGCAGGGGTCGGAAACACCATATATTTT. It translates to CASSLVGAGVGNTIYF. The rearrangement joins TRBV7-2 to TRBJ1-3; D is possibly TRBD1 (6 bases). The CDR3 loop spans 16 amino acids. The germline V and J ends were trimmed by 1 base and 4 bases, with 14 bases remaining between them. Germline V gene sequence: CDR1 SGHTA, CDR2 FQGNSA.

This clonotype came up a few times. This chain uses TRBV20-1 with TRBJ2-1; 8 nucleotides align to TRBD1. CDR3 length: 16 amino acids. Germline V gives CDR1 DFQATT, CDR2 SNEGSKA (reference sequence). The ends lost 0 bases at V and 4 bases at J; junction bases unmatched: 8. In DNA, the CDR3 is TGCAGTGCTAGAGATTCTAGGACAGGGTATTACAATGAGCAGTTCTTC. This translates into CSARDSRTGYYNEQFF.

This clonotype was counted between two and nine times. The chain uses TRBV7-9 and TRBJ2-3; maybe TRBD1 (6 bases). V was cut by 1 base and J by 3 bases, with 14 bases left in between. The germline CDR1 and CDR2 sequences are SEHNR and FQNEAQ (reference sequence). This CDR3 comprises 16 residues. The CDR3 bases are TGTGCCAGCAGCTTAGATCCCAGGGGCGATACAGATACGCAGTATTTT. Translated: CASSLDPRGDTDTQYF. The full variable domain, in which reference TRBV7-9 and TRBJ2-3 provide the parts outside the CDR3, is DTGVSQNPRHKITKRGQNVTFRCDPISEHNRLYWYRQTLGQGPEFLTYFQNEAQLEKSRLLSDRFSAERPKGSFSTLEIQRTEQGDSAMYLCASSLDPRGDTDTQYFGPGTRLTVL.

The sample holds many counts of this clonotype. The V and J genes are TRBV3-1 and TRBJ1-2, with 8 bases lining up with TRBD1. Germline V gene data show CDR1 as LGHDT and CDR2 as YNNKEL (reference sequence). This CDR3 is built from 15 residues. Trimming took 1 base from V and 8 from J; bases not matched to a gene: 9. The CDR3 DNA reads as TGTGCCAGCAGCCAAGGAGACAGGGGATCATGGGGCTACACCTTC. Protein product: CASSQGDRGSWGYTF.